This TCR beta chain stems from a study of identical twins. Regarding the study as a whole: For cord blood, abundant beta clonotypes had fewer insertions, unlike memory repertoires, which showed none. Excess sharing between twins was weaker in beta out-of-frame sequences.

A template switching step contributed a universal primer site, while unique molecular identifiers were present in the cDNA. MiXCR, applied by TCRdb to the 5' RACE reads, yields one record per CDR3 protein. The sample records a few hundred thousand distinct CDR3 sequences, 10% to 13% being singletons. The CDR3 runs 17 residues. V was cut by 4 bases and J by 1 base, with 17 bases left in between. The germline V gene has CDR1 MNHNS and CDR2 SASEGT. The table lists this clonotype with a few counts. Its antigen is undetermined. The receptor's source is a middle-aged man in good health. The chain links TRBV6-1 to TRBJ2-1, with a possible D match to TRBD1 (5 bases). Sequences were obtained from memory T cells sorted from blood. CDR3 region: CASSGPGKHQSYNEQFF. DNA for the CDR3: TGTGCCAGCAGTGGACCAGGGAAACACCAATCCTACAATGAGCAGTTCTTC.